Following are 19 T cell receptor beta chains from one sample sequenced in a study of shared clonotypes between healthy human individuals. TCRdb's copy holds only in-frame clones and misses some; the assay was immunoSEQ multiplex PCR. The data hold hundreds of thousands of clones, with more than 75% observed a single time. The sample comprised PBMCs. All receptors derive from a woman aged 40 to 50 in good health. Some clones in this sample may be carry-over from other donors' samples.

Regarding this clone: This sequence may be a read error, since a much larger clone differs from it by one base. This chain joins TRBV5-4 and TRBJ2-3; TRBD2 matches at 7 bases. The CDR3 has 19 residues. Germline V lookup: CDR1 SGHNT, CDR2 YYREEE (reference sequence). In DNA, the CDR3 is TGTGCCAGCAGCTTGGTTGGGGGTGGTTCTAGCGGAGCCACAGATATGCAGTATTTT. Protein: CASSLVGGGSSGATDMQYF.

This clone turned up a few times. The rearrangement joins TRBV7-2 to TRBJ1-4; no clear D. V lost 5 bases and J lost 8, with 15 bases in between. CDR3 size: 14 residues. Germline values: CDR1 SGHTA, CDR2 FQGNSA. The DNA of the CDR3 is TGTGCCAGCAGCCGGATCCCCGGGAAGGAAAAACTGTTTTTT. The encoded protein is CASSRIPGKEKLFF.

The V and J genes are TRBV7-3 and TRBJ2-2; D is uncertain. The CDR3 extends over 14 amino acids. CDR1 is SGHTA, CDR2 FQGTGA, per germline. V was cut by 5 bases and J by 0 bases, with 7 bases left in between. The CDR3 loop is CASSQDANTGELFF. In nucleotides, the CDR3 is TGTGCCAGCAGCCAGGACGCGAACACCGGGGAGCTGTTTTTT.

The gene calls are TRBV11-2 and TRBJ1-4; 8 bases are a match to TRBD1. V lost 4 bases, J lost 10 bases, and 5 bases stayed unmatched. The CDR3 is 13 amino acids. Germline V gene data show CDR1 as SGHAT and CDR2 as FQNNGV. This CDR3 reads CASSSDRGGKLFF. The CDR3 DNA sequence: TGTGCCAGCAGCTCCGACAGGGGAGGAAAACTGTTTTTT.

V gene TRBV7-3 combines with J gene TRBJ2-7; 7 bases match TRBD2. The CDR3 runs to 15 residues. The junction had 10 bases not matched to a gene; V was cut back by 4 bases and J by 4 bases. Germline loops: CDR1 SGHTA, CDR2 FQGTGA. For the CDR3, the DNA is TGTGCCAGCAGCTCCCGGGGAGGGGACCTTTACGAGCAGTACTTC. Translating gives CASSSRGGDLYEQYF.

This clone is a singleton in its sample. V usage is TRBV2 and J usage is TRBJ1-3; possible D gene TRBD1, 5 bases. The germline V and J ends were trimmed by 3 bases and 8 bases, with 14 bases remaining between them. This CDR3 contains 14 residues. Germline CDR1 reads SNHLY; CDR2 reads FYNNEI. The CDR3 sequence: CASSEAWEGHTIYF. CDR3 coding DNA: TGTGCCAGCAGTGAGGCTTGGGAGGGACACACCATATATTTT.

J is TRBJ2-1 and V is TRBV20-1; D might be TRBD1 or TRBD2, each matching 5 bases. V was clipped by 3 bases and J by 8 bases, with 8 bases between them. The CDR3 is made up of 11 amino acids. Per germline, CDR1 DFQATT and CDR2 SNEGSKA (reference sequence). The CDR3 bases are TGCAGTGCTAGTGTGGGGGATGAGCAGTTCTTC. It encodes CSASVGDEQFF.

The chain is built from TRBV28 and TRBJ2-5; D is uncertain. The CDR3 runs to 14 residues. The germline V gene has CDR1 MDHEN and CDR2 SYDVKM. V lost 4 bases and J 4 bases, leaving 13 bases between the germline ends. CDR3 amino acids: CASSSPPQGETQYF. DNA for the CDR3: TGTGCCAGCAGTTCCCCCCCCCAAGGAGAGACCCAGTACTTC.

The chain employs TRBV7-2 and TRBJ2-5; the D call may be TRBD1 or TRBD2 (5 bases each). This CDR3 region has 15 residues. Germline loops: CDR1 SGHTA, CDR2 FQGNSA. V was shortened by 1 base and J by 5 bases, with 14 bases between the two germline ends. The DNA for the CDR3 is TGTGCCAGCAGCTTAGGTGGGGGTGTTAGTGAGACCCAGTACTTC. This codes for CASSLGGGVSETQYF.

This chain's CDR3 is CASRPGLSGNEQFF. The CDR3 coding sequence is TGTGCCAGTAGGCCGGGACTCTCGGGCAATGAGCAGTTCTTC. The chain links TRBV19 to TRBJ2-1; weak D call: TRBD2 (6 bases). Germline V gene data show CDR1 as LNHDA and CDR2 as SQIVND (reference sequence). CDR3 size: 14 residues. V gave up 6 bases and J gave up 6 bases, with 15 bases separating them.

The chain couples TRBV30 to TRBJ2-3, with D hard to call. This CDR3 comprises 13 residues. Germline CDR1 and CDR2: GTSNPN and SVGIG (reference sequence). V was clipped by 1 base and J by 0 bases, with 5 bases between them. The DNA of the CDR3 is TGTGCCTGGAGTGCAAAAAGCACAGATACGCAGTATTTT. Encoded protein: CAWSAKSTDTQYF.

The chain recombines TRBV2 with TRBJ1-1; weak D call: TRBD1 (5 bases). Germline V gene sequence: CDR1 SNHLY, CDR2 FYNNEI. This CDR3 contains 13 residues. V lost 2 bases, J lost 5 bases, and 9 bases lay in between. The CDR3 bases are TGTGCCAGCAGTGAACTTTGGGGGACTGAAGCTTTCTTT. Translating gives CASSELWGTEAFF. Full variable domain (remainder filled in from reference TRBV2 and TRBJ1-1): EPEVTQTPSHQVTQMGQEVILRCVPISNHLYFYWYRQILGQKVEFLVSFYNNEISEKSEIFDDQFSVERPDGSNFTLKIRSTKLEDSAMYFCASSELWGTEAFFGQGTRLTVV.

The chain carries TRBV4-3 and TRBJ2-3; 10 nucleotides match TRBD1. V gave up 0 bases and J gave up 2 bases; unmatched junction bases: 5. Germline CDR1 reads LGHNA; CDR2 reads YSLEER. CDR3 size: 17 residues. CDR3 amino acids: CASSQEGGTGATDTQYF. The DNA of the CDR3 is TGCGCCAGCAGCCAAGAAGGGGGGACAGGGGCCACAGATACGCAGTATTTT.

The rearrangement uses TRBV30 and TRBJ2-5, with 13 bases that match TRBD2. The last part of the DNA fits TRBJ2-7 better; the J call may be wrong. Germline V gene data show CDR1 as GTSNPN and CDR2 as SVGIG (reference sequence). The length of the CDR3 is 20 residues. CDR3 coding DNA: TGTGCCTGGAGTGCCGCTGCAGGGTGGGGACTAGCGGGAATAACCTACGAGCAGTACTTC. It yields the protein CAWSAAAGWGLAGITYEQYF.

This chain uses TRBV19 with TRBJ1-2, with 8 bases aligning to TRBD1. V shed 4 bases, J shed 6 bases, and the junction held 1 base outside the gene matches. Germline CDR1 is LNHDA and CDR2 is SQIVND (reference sequence). The CDR3 is made up of 12 amino acids. The chain's CDR3 is CASSRQGNGYTF. The CDR3 nucleotides are TGTGCCAGTAGTAGACAGGGGAATGGCTACACCTTC.

The V gene is TRBV27, the J gene TRBJ1-1, with D possibly being TRBD1 (6 bases). The CDR3 length is 17 residues. V was cut by 6 bases and J by 9 bases, with 29 bases left in between. Germline CDR1 reads MNHEY; CDR2 reads SMNVEV (reference sequence). CDR3 sequence reads: CASSPTPLGGQPNKAFF. The CDR3 nucleotides are TGTGCCAGCAGCCCTACCCCCTTGGGGGGCCAACCCAACAAAGCTTTCTTT.

The V gene is TRBV10-3, the J gene TRBJ2-7; 9 positions match TRBD2. Germline V gene data show CDR1 as ENHRY and CDR2 as SYGVKD. J was trimmed by 3 bases and V by 2 bases; bases with no gene match: 8. This CDR3 has 16 amino acids. CDR3 protein: CAISEPDSGSGYEQYF. The CDR3 DNA is TGTGCCATCAGTGAGCCGGATAGCGGGAGCGGCTACGAGCAGTACTTC.

The J gene is TRBJ1-5, the V gene TRBV4-1, with a tentative D call TRBD1 (5 bases). V was cut by 1 base and J by 6 bases, with 10 bases left in between. Germline lookup yields CDR1 MGHRA and CDR2 YSYEKL. The CDR3 is 14 residues long. CDR3 DNA: TGCGCCAGCAGCCAAGGGGGGACGATTCAGCCCCAGCATTTT. Translating it yields CASSQGGTIQPQHF.

This clone showed up just once. The V call is TRBV6-6, the J call TRBJ1-1, with 9 bases lining up with TRBD1. CDR3 length: 16 amino acids. Per the germline V gene, CDR1 is MNHNY and CDR2 is SVGAGI (reference sequence). Losses at the gene ends were 2 bases for V and 4 bases for J; bases not matched to a gene: 8. The chain's CDR3 is CASSYLNRGHSTEAFF. In DNA form, the CDR3 reads TGTGCCAGCAGTTACCTCAACAGGGGGCACAGCACTGAAGCTTTCTTT.